This T cell receptor beta chain is drawn from a study of CD8 T cells in Susac syndrome (dated by TCRdb to between 2018 and 2020). The study in broad terms: The study used repertoire sequencing to test whether antigen drove CD8+ T cell activation and differentiation in Susac syndrome. CD8+ T cell repertoire clonality was compared between around eleven healthy donors, approximately 14 Susac syndrome patients and 15 multiple sclerosis patients.

RNA was extracted with the RNeasy kit and roughly 0.45 to 1 ug was reverse transcribed using random hexamers. The immunoSEQ multiplex PCR assay, covering 54 Vbeta and 13 Jbeta segments, was used to amplify TCR beta CDR3 regions. To correct PCR amplification bias, a synthetic template baseline was used for both primer optimization and computational correction. As for the original processing: Only productive sequences were kept, with reads annotated to V, D and J genes according to IMGT and analyzed in immunoSEQ Analyzer. Clonality was computed as one minus Shannon entropy normalized by log2 of the number of productive unique sequences. For each patient and control, public and private clones were evaluated among the 100 most prevalent clones. Susac-specific clones were defined as absent from healthy and MS cohorts, 800 to 1,200 published viral clones and other ImmuneACCESS disease sequences. TCRdb reanalyzed the raw reads on its own, using fastp at Q25 for trimming and MiXCR for clone calling, and kept in-frame beta chains. For every CDR3 protein sequence, its rows merge into one entry that carries the most common genes and DNA. The V and J calls here are based on TCRdb, not the publication. A total of some 300,000 distinct CDR3 sequences appear in this sample, around 91% of them only once. The top ten constitute about 0.17% of the sample.

As regards this clonotype: Its specific antigen is unknown. Base qualities are not provided; no much larger clone lies one nucleotide away.

Peripheral blood CD8+ and CD4+ T cells from healthy donors, Susac syndrome patients and multiple sclerosis patients were profiled by high-throughput TCR beta sequencing. The multiple sclerosis controls were treatment-naive patients whose relapsing-remitting disease, either stable or active, fulfilled the revised McDonald criteria. Bulk CD8+ and CD4+ T cells were purified by magnetic negative isolation, whereas CD8+ TEMRA cells were enriched by FACS. Blood was drawn into EDTA tubes, processed within 24 hours, and PBMCs were isolated by density gradient centrifugation. PBMCs intended for TCR sequencing were frozen in liquid nitrogen and were later thawed in a 37 degrees C water bath. The sorted or isolated CD4+, CD8+ and CD8+ TEMRA cells reached a purity of at least 90%. Study-wide findings and limitations: The number of individuals in the TCR sequencing and HLA analysis was acknowledged as relatively small.

Here V drops 4 bases and J drops 2 bases, and the junction holds 10 bases not matched to any gene. The CDR3 covers 17 residues, taking in both the cysteine and the phenylalanine. Only the CDR3 portion is preserved as DNA: 51 bases, with reading frame beginning at the first base. Per the germline V gene (reference sequence), SEHNR is the CDR1 and FQNEAQ is the CDR2. The specimen sequenced was CD8+ T cells from PBMCs. The rearranged chain carries TRBV7-9 and TRBJ2-1; 8 central nucleotides agree with TRBD2. The TCR sequence derives from a human donor with multiple sclerosis. The CDR3 amino acid sequence is: CASSSSPLAETYNEQFF. The nucleotide sequence is TGTGCCAGCAGCTCGTCCCCACTAGCGGAGACCTACAATGAGCAGTTCTTC.